This T cell receptor (beta chain) came from a study of blood T cell repertoires in COVID-19. Seattle's cohort entered during active infection and was followed longitudinally. Per the germline V gene, CDR1 is MDHEN and CDR2 is SYDVKM. The V end lost 8 bases, the J end lost 2 bases, and 12 bases lay between the germline ends. The CDR3 loop spans 13 amino acids. Clones were sequenced by immunoSEQ multiplex PCR, and TCRdb holds only the in-frame ones, with some missing. The sample contains 250,000 to 300,000 clones, approximately 87% of which appear only once. Sequencing used peripheral blood. The V gene is TRBV28, the J gene TRBJ1-2; a weak D match, TRBD1 (6 bases). The TCR was taken from a woman aged 25 to 39 with COVID-19, enrolled during active disease. CDR3 coding DNA: TGTGCCAGCCTCGGGACACCCAACTATGGCTACACCTTC. It encodes CASLGTPNYGYTF.